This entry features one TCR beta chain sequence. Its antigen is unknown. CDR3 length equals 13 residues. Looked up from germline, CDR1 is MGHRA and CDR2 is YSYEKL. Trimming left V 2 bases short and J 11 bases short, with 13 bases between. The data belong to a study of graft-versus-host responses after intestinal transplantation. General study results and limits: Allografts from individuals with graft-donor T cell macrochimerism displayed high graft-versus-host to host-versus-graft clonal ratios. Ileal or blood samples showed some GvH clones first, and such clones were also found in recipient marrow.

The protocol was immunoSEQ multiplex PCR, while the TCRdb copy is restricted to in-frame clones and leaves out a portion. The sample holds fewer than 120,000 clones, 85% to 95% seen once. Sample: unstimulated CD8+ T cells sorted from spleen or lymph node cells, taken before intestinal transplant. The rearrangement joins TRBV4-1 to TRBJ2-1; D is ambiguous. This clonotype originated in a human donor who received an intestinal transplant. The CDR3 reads CASSQSQSVQQFF. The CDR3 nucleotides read TGCGCCAGCAGCCAATCCCAATCCGTCCAGCAGTTCTTC.